Below, one T cell receptor (beta chain) is given with its context. Using immunoSEQ multiplex PCR, the repertoire was profiled, and TCRdb retains in-frame clones only, with some absent. The sample has 50,000 to 70,000 clones, 65% to 85% seen once. This entry comes from a study of blood T cell repertoires in COVID-19. Background on the study: Sites across the United States, Italy and Spain contributed samples from acute and convalescent COVID-19.

Germline assignment: CDR1 SGHTS and CDR2 YDEGEE. The length of the CDR3 is 17 residues. Trimming cost V 1 base and J 1 base, with 17 bases left between them. This sequence joins TRBV5-8 and TRBJ1-2, with TRBD1 as a possible D gene (6 bases). This sequence originates from a man aged 60 to 75 with acute or convalescent COVID-19. Sequenced input: peripheral blood. The CDR3 loop reads CASSLYGQPENNYGYTF. CDR3 nucleotides: TGTGCCAGCAGCTTGTATGGACAGCCAGAAAATAACTATGGCTACACCTTC.